This TCR beta chain was captured by sequencing in a study of shared clonotypes between healthy human individuals (dated by TCRdb to 2018 to 2020). For the wider study: The cohort included a few men and two women between 18 and 49 years of age. Blood TCR repertoires of five healthy adults were deeply sequenced to estimate repertoire size and the extent of clonotype sharing between individuals. Libraries were prepared and TCR repertoires were sequenced by different laboratories using diverse techniques, in order to increase sequencing depth and limit assay-specific biases. Per donor, leukapheresis produced somewhere between about 0.85 and 10 billion PBMCs. Per donor, three plates each were used for CD4 naive and CD4 memory, two for CD8 naive, and one for CD8 memory.

Details on this clone: Its antigen is still unknown. The record has no base qualities; no much larger clone is one base away.

General study outcomes and caveats: Higher generation probabilities were observed for clonotypes shared by all four sorted-subset donors than for non-shared clonotypes. Sharing across a few donors was observed for about 5% of naive CD4, over 3% of naive CD8, about 2.3% of memory CD4, and around 0.42% of memory CD8 clonotypes. Because the study included a small number of donors, the genetic and exposure-history diversity represented was limited. Larger estimated clonotype richness was generally found for naive subsets than for memory subsets. Only blood was sampled, and tissue TCR repertoires likely differ from those in blood. Even with the large sequencing depth, rarefaction of the sorted-subset datasets indicated that sequencing was incomplete. Based on pairwise subsampling, the degree of clonotype sharing among donors was expected to be affected by sequencing depth.

The donors were healthy, HIV-negative adults who had no recently reported acute infections or vaccinations. Every donor was a Caucasian adult residing in Nashville, Tennessee, USA. CD4+ T cells were enriched through magnetic negative selection, after which naive cells were positively selected on CD45RA and the remaining negative fraction served as the memory subset. Blood was obtained by leukapheresis, after which PBMCs were separated by Ficoll-Histopaque density gradient centrifugation and cryopreserved in liquid nitrogen vapor phase. Purity and quantity of every magnetically sorted T cell population were checked by analytical flow cytometry. Each sorted fraction had its genomic DNA isolated and then quantified by UV absorbance on a Nanodrop 2000c. Using the deep immunoSEQ assay, TCR CDR3 regions were amplified from genomic DNA by multiplex PCR. For each cell subset, the extracted genomic DNA was distributed evenly across all wells of several immunoSEQ 96-well plates, and each plate served as one replicate. For sorted subsets, about 200 ng genomic DNA, equal to tens of thousands of T cell genomes, was loaded into each replicate PCR. Purified libraries were quantified with a Qubit 3.0 fluorometer, sized on a Bioanalyzer 2100, and re-quantified with the KAPA Library Quantification kit. Every immunoSEQ 96-well plate was sequenced on a separate single-read 150-cycle Illumina NextSeq 550 flow cell. As for the authors' bioinformatics: Because the immunoSEQ output held only junctional sequences and lacked quality scores, the filtering could not match the filtering applied to full-length reads. Sequences were annotated with PyIR, a Python wrapper for IgBLAST v1.9, using IMGT germline references to assign V/J genes and CDR3. Reads were removed for weak V/J assignments (E-value above 1e-6), missing CDR3, stop codons, out-of-frame junctions, or ambiguous translated residues. V3J clonotypes were defined as sequences sharing an identical inferred V gene, J gene, and CDR3 amino acid sequence. The percentage overlap between two repertoires was calculated by dividing the number of shared unique clonotypes by the size of the smaller repertoire. Richness of each repertoire was evaluated using RTK rarefaction, the Chao1 estimator, and Recon v2.1 estimates of unobserved clonotypes. OLGA was used to compute generation probabilities for all TCRbeta clonotypes that the gDNA method yielded from a few donors. TCRdb stores this immuneACCESS table with in-frame sequences only. Part of the clones is absent; in the studies checked, under half of the shortfall reflects unresolved V genes, and no reason is known for the rest. That table is the source of V, J and clone size, and D and trimming were worked out from the DNA. Present in this sample are roughly 1,100,000 clones, 70% to 80% of which were seen just once. Nearly 1.5% of the sample lies in the top ten.

Counted from cysteine to phenylalanine, this CDR3 has 12 amino acids. The read is trimmed to its CDR3 DNA, 36 bases read in frame from base 1. The junction carries 9 bases between V and J, which are trimmed by 5 bases and 4 bases respectively. The germline V gene (reference sequence) specifies MNHNY as CDR1 and SVGAGI as CDR2. The sample was memory CD4+ T cells sorted from blood. The sample's cell subset or site label, decoded: CD45RA-negative fraction. The chain joins TRBV6-6 to TRBJ2-7, with no confident D gene call. The source is a young man in good health. The CDR3 in this case is CASSQPRYEQYF. The sequenced DNA: TGTGCCAGCAGTCAACCACGGTACGAGCAGTACTTC.